This TCR beta chain came from a study of somatic mutations in cytotoxic T cells in rheumatoid arthritis. Study-wide background: Patient blood (less than 33 ml EDTA) was drawn right after diagnosis, before any treatment. Study observations and caveats: The antigen targets of the expanded CD8+ clones were unknown.

Comments on this clone: Its specificity is unknown.

Positive magnetic bead selection was used to isolate CD4+ and CD8+ cells; purity was checked by flow cytometry. The assay was immunoSEQ multiplex PCR, and TCRdb's table has in-frame clones only and misses some. This sample has approximately 19,000 clones, with roughly four fifths found just once. After removal of 0 bases from V and 3 bases from J, the junction contained 4 bases not matched to a gene. This CDR3 is built from 16 residues. The germline CDR1 and CDR2 sequences are LGHNA and YSLEER. The sequenced sample was CD8+ T cells sorted from blood. The chain carries TRBV4-3 and TRBJ2-7; 11 bases are shared with TRBD2. This sequence was found in an adult with rheumatoid arthritis. Written as DNA, the CDR3 is TGCGCCAGCAGCCAAGATCGTACTAGCGGGAGCTACGAGCAGTACTTC. Translating gives CASSQDRTSGSYEQYF.